The sequence of this T cell receptor (beta chain) was determined in a study of T cell responses to AZD1222 COVID-19 vaccine. Findings and caveats of the study: Donors were chiefly white British, with a greater number of females, and clonal diversity was perhaps underestimated.

Second doses that came at about 4 or about 12 weeks were put together. Measured with immunoSEQ multiplex PCR; TCRdb has only the in-frame clones, and not every one. This sample has approximately 200,000 clones, with approximately 90% found just once. This clone was observed a single time. Its antigen is not identified. The TCR originated in an adult who received the AZD1222 COVID-19 vaccine. The sequencing used peripheral blood, collected 28 days after the second AZD1222 dose.

The CDR3 sequence is CATSDAGRGSSYGYTF. The CDR3 coding sequence is TGTGCCACCAGTGATGCAGGAAGGGGAAGCTCCTATGGCTACACCTTC. The chain uses TRBV24-1 and TRBJ1-2, with TRBD1 as a possible D gene (5 bases). The ends were cut back, 3 bases at V and 4 bases at J, with 17 bases in the middle. The CDR3 has 16 amino acids. The germline V gene encodes CDR1 KGHDR and CDR2 SFDVKD.